The sequence of this TCR beta chain was determined in a study of shared clonotypes between healthy human individuals. Some 30,000 T cell genomes, or approximately 190 ng DNA, went into the sorted-subset replicate PCRs. The table came from immunoSEQ multiplex PCR; TCRdb's copy has only in-frame clones and leaves some out. In the table there are 2 million to 2.5 million clones, almost 96% of which are singletons. V lost 6 bases and J 8 bases, leaving 13 bases between the germline ends. Per germline, CDR1 SNHLY and CDR2 FYNNEI. CDR3 length equals 12 residues. The chain couples TRBV2 to TRBJ1-2; perhaps TRBD1 as D (5 bases). Sequenced sample: naive CD4+ T cells sorted from blood. Indicated subset: CD45RA+ positively selected. The TCR originated in a man in his late teens or twenties in good health. In DNA form, the CDR3 reads TGTGCCAGCAGAGTTGGGGGGACGGGCTACACCTTC. Translating it yields CASRVGGTGYTF.